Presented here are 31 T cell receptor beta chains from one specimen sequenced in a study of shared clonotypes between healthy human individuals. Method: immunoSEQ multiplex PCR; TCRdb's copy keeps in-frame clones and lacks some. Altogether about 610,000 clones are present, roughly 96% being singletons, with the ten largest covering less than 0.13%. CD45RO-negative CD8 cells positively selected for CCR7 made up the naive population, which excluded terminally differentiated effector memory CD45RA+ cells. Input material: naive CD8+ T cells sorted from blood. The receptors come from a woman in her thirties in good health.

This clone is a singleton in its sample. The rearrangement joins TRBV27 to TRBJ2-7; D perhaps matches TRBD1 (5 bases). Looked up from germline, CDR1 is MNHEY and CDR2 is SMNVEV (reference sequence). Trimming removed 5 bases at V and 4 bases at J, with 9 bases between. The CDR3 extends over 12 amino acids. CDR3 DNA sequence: TGTGCCAGCAGTGCGGACAAATACGAGCAGTACTTC. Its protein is CASSADKYEQYF.

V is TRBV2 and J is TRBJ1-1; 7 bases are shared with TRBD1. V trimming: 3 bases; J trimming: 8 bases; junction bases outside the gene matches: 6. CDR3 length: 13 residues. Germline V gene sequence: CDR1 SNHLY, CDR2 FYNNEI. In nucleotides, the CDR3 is TGTGCCAGCAGTGAGGGCAGGGGGACAGAAGCTTTCTTT. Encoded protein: CASSEGRGTEAFF.

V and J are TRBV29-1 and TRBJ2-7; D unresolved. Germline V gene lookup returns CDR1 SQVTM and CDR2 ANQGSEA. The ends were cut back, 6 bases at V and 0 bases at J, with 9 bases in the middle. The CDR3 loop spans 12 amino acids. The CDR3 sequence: CSVGPSSYEQYF. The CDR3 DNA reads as TGCAGCGTCGGGCCGAGCTCCTACGAGCAGTACTTC.

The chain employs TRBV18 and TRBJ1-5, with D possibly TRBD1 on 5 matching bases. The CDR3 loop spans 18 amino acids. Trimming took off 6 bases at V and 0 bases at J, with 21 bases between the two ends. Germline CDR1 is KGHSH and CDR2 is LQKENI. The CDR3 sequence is CASSPGTLSVYSNQPQHF. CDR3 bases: TGTGCCAGCTCTCCAGGGACTCTAAGTGTATATAGCAATCAGCCCCAGCATTTT.

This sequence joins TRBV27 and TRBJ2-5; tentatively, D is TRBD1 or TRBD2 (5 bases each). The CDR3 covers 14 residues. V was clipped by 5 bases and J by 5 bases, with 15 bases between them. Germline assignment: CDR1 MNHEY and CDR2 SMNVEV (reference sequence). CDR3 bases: TGTGCCAGCAGTCTAATCGGGGCAGGTGAGACCCAGTACTTC. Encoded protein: CASSLIGAGETQYF.

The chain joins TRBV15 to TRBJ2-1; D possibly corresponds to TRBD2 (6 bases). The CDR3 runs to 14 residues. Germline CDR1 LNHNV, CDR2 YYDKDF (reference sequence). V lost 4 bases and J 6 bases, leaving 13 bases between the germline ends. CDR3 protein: CATSNWREVNEQFF. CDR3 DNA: TGTGCCACCAGCAACTGGAGGGAGGTCAATGAGCAGTTCTTC. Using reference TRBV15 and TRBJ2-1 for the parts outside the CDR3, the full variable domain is DAMVIQNPRYQVTQFGKPVTLSCSQTLNHNVMYWYQQKSSQAPKLLFHYYDKDFNNEADTPDNFQSRRPNTSFCFLDIRSPGLGDTAMYLCATSNWREVNEQFFGPGTRLTVL.

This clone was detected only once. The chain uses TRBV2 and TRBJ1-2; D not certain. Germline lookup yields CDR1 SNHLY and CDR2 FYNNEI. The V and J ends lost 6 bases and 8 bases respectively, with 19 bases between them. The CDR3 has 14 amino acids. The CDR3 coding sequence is TGTGCCAGCAGGGCCCGGGTGAGGGTCTGCGGCTACACCTTC. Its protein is CASRARVRVCGYTF.

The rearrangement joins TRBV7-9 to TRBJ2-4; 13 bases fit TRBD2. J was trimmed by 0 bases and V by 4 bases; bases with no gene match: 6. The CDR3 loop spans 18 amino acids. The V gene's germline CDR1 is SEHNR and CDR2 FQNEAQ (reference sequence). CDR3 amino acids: CASSYGLAGALAKNIQYF. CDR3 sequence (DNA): TGTGCCAGCAGCTATGGACTAGCGGGAGCGCTAGCCAAAAACATTCAGTACTTC.

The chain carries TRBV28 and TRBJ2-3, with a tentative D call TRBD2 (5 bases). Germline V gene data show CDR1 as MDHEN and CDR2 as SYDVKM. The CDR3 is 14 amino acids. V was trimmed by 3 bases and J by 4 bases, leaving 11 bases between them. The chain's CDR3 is CASSFMWESDTQYF. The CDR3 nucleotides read TGTGCCAGCAGTTTTATGTGGGAGTCAGATACGCAGTATTTT.

The CDR3 DNA is TGTGCCAGTAGTATCGGCGGGTTTGAGCAGTACTTC. Translating it yields CASSIGGFEQYF. V gene TRBV19 combines with J gene TRBJ2-7, with D perhaps matching TRBD2 (5 bases). Germline CDR1 is LNHDA and CDR2 is SQIVND (reference sequence). V was clipped by 3 bases and J by 7 bases, with 10 bases between them. This CDR3 has 12 residues.

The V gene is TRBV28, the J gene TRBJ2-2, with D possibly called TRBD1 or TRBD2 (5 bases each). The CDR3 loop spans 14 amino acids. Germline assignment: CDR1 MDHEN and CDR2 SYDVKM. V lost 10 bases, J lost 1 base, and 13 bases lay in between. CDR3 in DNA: TGTGCCACCCCCCGGGACGAGAACACCGGGGAGCTGTTTTTT. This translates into CATPRDENTGELFF.

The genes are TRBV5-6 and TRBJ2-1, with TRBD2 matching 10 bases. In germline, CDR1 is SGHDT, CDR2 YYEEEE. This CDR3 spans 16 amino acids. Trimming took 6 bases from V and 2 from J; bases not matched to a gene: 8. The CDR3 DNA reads TGTGCCAGCACCCCAGAAGGACTAGCGGCCTACAATGAGCAGTTCTTC. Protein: CASTPEGLAAYNEQFF.

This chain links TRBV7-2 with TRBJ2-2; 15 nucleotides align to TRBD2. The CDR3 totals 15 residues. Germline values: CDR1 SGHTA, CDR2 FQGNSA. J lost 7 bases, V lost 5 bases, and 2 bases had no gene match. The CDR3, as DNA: TGTGCCAGCAGCGGACTAGCGGGAGGGTTCGGGGAGCTGTTTTTT. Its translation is CASSGLAGGFGELFF.

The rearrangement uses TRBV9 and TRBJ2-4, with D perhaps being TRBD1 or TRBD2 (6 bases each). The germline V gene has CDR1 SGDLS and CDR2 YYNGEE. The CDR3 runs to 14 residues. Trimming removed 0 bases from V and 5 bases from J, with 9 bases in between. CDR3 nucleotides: TGTGCCAGCAGCGTAGGGGGGGCCCAAAACATTCAGTACTTC. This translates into CASSVGGAQNIQYF.

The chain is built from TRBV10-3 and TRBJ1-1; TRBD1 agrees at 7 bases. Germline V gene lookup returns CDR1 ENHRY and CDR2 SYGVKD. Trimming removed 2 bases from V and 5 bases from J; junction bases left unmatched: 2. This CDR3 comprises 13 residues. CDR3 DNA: TGTGCCATCAGTGAGGCAGGGGGGACTGAAGCTTTCTTT. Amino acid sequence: CAISEAGGTEAFF.

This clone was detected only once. The CDR3, as DNA: TGTGCCAGCTCAGGGTCCAGCACAGATACGCAGTATTTT. Protein: CASSGSSTDTQYF. J is TRBJ2-3 and V is TRBV25-1, with a possible D match to TRBD1 (5 bases). V dropped 8 bases and J dropped 0 bases, with 9 bases sitting between them. Looked up from germline, CDR1 is MGHDK and CDR2 is SYGVNS. This CDR3 contains 13 residues.

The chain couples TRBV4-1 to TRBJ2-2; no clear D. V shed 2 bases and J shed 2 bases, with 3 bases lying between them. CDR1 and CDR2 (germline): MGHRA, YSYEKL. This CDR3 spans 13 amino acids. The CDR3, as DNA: TGCGCCAGCAGCCAACTAAACACCGGGGAGCTGTTTTTT. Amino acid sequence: CASSQLNTGELFF.

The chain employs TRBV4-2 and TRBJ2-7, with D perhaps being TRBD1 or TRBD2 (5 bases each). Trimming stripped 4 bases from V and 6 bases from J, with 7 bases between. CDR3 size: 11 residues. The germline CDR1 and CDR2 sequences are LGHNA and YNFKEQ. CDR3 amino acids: CASSLGAEQYF. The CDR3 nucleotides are TGTGCCAGCAGCCTCGGGGCCGAGCAGTACTTC.

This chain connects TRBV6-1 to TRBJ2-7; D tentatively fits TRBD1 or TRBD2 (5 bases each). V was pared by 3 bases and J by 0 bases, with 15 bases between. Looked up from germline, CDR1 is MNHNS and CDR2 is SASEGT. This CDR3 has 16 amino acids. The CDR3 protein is CASSDPGRWSSYEQYF. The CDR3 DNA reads TGTGCCAGCAGTGATCCGGGACGGTGGAGCTCCTACGAGCAGTACTTC.

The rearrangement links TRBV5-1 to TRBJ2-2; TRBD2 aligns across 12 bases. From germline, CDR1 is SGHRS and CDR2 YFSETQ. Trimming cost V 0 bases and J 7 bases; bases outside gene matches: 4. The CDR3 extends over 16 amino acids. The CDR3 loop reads CASSLELAGGIGELFF. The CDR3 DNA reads TGCGCCAGCAGCTTGGAGCTAGCGGGAGGGATCGGGGAGCTGTTTTTT.

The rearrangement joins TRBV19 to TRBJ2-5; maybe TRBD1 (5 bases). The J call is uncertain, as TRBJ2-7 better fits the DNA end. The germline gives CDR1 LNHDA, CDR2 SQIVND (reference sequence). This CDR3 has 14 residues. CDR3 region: CASSIGQGYFEQYF. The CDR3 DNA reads TGTGCCAGTAGTATAGGGCAGGGCTATTTCGAGCAGTACTTC.

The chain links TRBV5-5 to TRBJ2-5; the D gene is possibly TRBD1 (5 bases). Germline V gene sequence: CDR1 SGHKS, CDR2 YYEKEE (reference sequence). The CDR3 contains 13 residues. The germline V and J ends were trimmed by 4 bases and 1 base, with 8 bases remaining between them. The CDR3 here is CASSEDIQETQYF. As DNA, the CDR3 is TGTGCCAGCAGCGAGGACATCCAAGAGACCCAGTACTTC.

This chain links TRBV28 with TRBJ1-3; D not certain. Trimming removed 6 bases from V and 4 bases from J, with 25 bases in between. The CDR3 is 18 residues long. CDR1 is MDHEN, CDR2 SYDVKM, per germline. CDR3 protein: CASSLSGNNPSYGNTIYF. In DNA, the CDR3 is TGTGCCAGCAGCCTTTCTGGGAACAACCCATCTTACGGAAACACCATATATTTT.

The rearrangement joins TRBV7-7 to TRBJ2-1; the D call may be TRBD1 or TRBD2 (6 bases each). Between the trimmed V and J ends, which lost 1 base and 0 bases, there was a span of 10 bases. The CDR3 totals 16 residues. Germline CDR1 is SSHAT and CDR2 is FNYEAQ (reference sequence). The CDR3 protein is CASSLVGGGSYNEQFF. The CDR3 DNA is TGTGCCAGCAGCTTAGTAGGAGGGGGCTCCTACAATGAGCAGTTCTTC. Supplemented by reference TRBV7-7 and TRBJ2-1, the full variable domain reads GAGVSQSPRYKVTKRGQDVTLRCDPISSHATLYWYQQALGQGPEFLTYFNYEAQPDKSGLPSDRFSAERPEGSISTLTIQRTEQRDSAMYRCASSLVGGGSYNEQFFGPGTRLTVL.

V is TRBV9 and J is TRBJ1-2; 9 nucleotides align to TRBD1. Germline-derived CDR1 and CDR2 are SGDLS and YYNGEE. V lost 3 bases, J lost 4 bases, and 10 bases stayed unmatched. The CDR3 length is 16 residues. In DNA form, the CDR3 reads TGTGCCAGCAGCGGCGATCGGGACAGGGCCGGCTATGGCTACACCTTC. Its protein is CASSGDRDRAGYGYTF.

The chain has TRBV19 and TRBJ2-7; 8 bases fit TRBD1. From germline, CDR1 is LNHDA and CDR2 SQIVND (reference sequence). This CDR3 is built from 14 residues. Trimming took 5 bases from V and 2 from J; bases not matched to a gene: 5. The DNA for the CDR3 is TGTGCCAGTAGTGGGGGACAGGTCCCCTACGAGCAGTACTTC. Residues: CASSGGQVPYEQYF.

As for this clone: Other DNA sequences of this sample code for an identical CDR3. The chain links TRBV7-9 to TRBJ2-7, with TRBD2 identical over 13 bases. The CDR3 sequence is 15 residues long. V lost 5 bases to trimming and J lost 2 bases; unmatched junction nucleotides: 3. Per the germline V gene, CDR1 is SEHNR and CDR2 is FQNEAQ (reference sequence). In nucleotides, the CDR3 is TGTGCCAGCAGCCCTGGGACTAGCGGGACCTACGAGCAGTACTTC. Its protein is CASSPGTSGTYEQYF.

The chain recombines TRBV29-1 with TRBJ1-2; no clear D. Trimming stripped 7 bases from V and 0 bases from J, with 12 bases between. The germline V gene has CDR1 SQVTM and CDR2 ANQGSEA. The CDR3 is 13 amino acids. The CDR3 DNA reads TGCAGCGAGGGTGGCGGCACTAACTATGGCTACACCTTC. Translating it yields CSEGGGTNYGYTF. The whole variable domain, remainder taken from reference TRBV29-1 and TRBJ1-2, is SAVISQKPSRDICQRGTSLTIQCQVDSQVTMMFWYRQQPGQSLTLIATANQGSEATYESGFVIDKFPISRPNLTFSTLTVSNMSPEDSSIYLCSEGGGTNYGYTFGSGTRLTVV.

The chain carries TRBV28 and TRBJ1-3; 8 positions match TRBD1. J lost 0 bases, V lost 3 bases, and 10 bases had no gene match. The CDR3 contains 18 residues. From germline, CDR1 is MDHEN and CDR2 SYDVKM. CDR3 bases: TGTGCCAGCAGTTTGGACAGGGCCCTCAAGAGCTCTGGAAACACCATATATTTT. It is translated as CASSLDRALKSSGNTIYF.

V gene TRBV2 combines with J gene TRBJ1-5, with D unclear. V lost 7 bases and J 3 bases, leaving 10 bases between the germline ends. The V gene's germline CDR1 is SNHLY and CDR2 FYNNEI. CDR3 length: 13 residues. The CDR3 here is CASTFRDNQPQHF. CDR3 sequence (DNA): TGTGCCAGCACTTTCAGAGACAATCAGCCCCAGCATTTT.

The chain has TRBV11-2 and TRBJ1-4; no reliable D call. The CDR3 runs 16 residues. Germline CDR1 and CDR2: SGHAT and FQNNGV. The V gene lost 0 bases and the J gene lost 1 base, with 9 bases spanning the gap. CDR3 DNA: TGTGCCAGCAGCTTAGATCTGGCTCAAACTAATGAAAAACTGTTTTTT. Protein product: CASSLDLAQTNEKLFF. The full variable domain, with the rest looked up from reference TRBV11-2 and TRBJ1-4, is EAGVAQSPRYKIIEKRQSVAFWCNPISGHATLYWYQQILGQGPKLLIQFQNNGVVDDSQLPKDRFSAERLKGVDSTLKIQPAKLEDSAVYLCASSLDLAQTNEKLFFGSGTQLSVL.